This T cell receptor (beta chain) was documented in a study of spatial heterogeneity in lung cancer. The study's findings and limits: Resection saw ubiquitous expanded tumor TCRs appear in blood more than follow-up did.

Stated time point: blood at routine non-recurrence follow-up after resection. From tumor, nontumor lung or frozen PBMC, whole RNA was taken unsorted for sequencing. In TCRdb, the 5' RACE reads were re-called with MiXCR into one record per CDR3 protein. The table has 95,000 to 130,000 distinct CDR3 sequences, 12% seen once. This clonotype occurred a few times. As yet, its antigen is unknown. This CDR3 has 17 amino acids. Germline loops: CDR1 MNHEY, CDR2 SVGAGI. V lost 0 bases, J lost 2 bases, and 13 bases lay in between. The TCR originated in a male donor with early-stage non-small cell lung cancer. The sample consisted of PBMCs, taken at follow-up. The genes are TRBV6-5 and TRBJ1-4, with D perhaps TRBD1 (6 bases). CDR3 sequence: CASSYSRGTWTNEKLFF. CDR3 in DNA: TGTGCCAGCAGTTACTCGAGAGGGACATGGACTAATGAAAAACTGTTTTTT.